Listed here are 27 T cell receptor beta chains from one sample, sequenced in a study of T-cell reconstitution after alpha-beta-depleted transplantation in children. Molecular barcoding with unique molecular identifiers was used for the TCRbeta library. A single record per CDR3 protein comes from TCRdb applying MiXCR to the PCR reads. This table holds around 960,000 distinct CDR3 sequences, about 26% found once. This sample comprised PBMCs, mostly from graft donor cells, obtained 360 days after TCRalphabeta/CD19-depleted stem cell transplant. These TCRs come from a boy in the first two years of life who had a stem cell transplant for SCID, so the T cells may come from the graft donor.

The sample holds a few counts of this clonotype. CDR3 bases: TGTGCCAGCAGCTCGTACTCGGGACTTCACGGCCCGTCCTACGAGCAGTACTTC. It is translated as CASSSYSGLHGPSYEQYF. The V gene is TRBV7-8, the J gene TRBJ2-7; a possible D gene is TRBD2 (6 bases). Germline V gene lookup returns CDR1 SGHVS and CDR2 FQNEAQ. V lost 4 bases and J lost 1, with 23 bases in between. This CDR3 has 18 residues.

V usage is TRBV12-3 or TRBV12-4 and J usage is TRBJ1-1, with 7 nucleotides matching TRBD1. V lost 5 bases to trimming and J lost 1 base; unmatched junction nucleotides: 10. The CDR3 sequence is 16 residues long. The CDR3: CASSPYTGAGNTEAFF. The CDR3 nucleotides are TGTGCCAGCAGTCCCTATACAGGGGCGGGGAACACTGAAGCTTTCTTT.

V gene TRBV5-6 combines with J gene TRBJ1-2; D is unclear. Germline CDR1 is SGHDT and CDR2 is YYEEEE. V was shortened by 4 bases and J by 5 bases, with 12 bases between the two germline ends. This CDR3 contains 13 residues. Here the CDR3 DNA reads TGTGCCAGCAGCATCGACTGGACTTATGGCTACACCTTC. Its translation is CASSIDWTYGYTF.

CDR3 loop: CASSLMEGPRDTQYF. The CDR3 coding sequence is TGTGCCAGCAGCTTAATGGAGGGTCCCAGGGATACGCAGTATTTT. J is TRBJ2-3 and V is TRBV7-3; TRBD2 is a possible D gene (6 bases). The germline V gene has CDR1 SGHTA and CDR2 FQGTGA. Trimming left V 1 base short and J 6 bases short, with 14 bases between. This CDR3 contains 15 residues.

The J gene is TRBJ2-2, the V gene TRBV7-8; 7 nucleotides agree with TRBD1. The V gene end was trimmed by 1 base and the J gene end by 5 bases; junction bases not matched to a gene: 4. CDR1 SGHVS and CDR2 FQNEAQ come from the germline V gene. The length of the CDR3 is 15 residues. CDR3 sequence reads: CASSLEYRGTGELFF. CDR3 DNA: TGTGCCAGCAGCTTAGAGTACAGGGGTACCGGGGAGCTGTTTTTT.

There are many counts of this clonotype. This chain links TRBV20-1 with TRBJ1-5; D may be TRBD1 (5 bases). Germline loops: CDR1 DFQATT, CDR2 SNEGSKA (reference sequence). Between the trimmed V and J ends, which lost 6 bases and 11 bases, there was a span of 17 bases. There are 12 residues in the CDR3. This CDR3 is CSALRGKVTQHF. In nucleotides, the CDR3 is TGCAGTGCCCTACGGGGGAAGGTGACCCAGCATTTT.

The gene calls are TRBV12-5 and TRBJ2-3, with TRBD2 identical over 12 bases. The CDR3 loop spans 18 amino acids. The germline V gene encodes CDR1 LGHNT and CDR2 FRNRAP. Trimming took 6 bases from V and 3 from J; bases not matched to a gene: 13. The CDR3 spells CASGQVLAGGHLTDTQYF. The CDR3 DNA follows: TGTGCTAGTGGGCAAGTCCTAGCGGGGGGGCACCTAACAGATACGCAGTATTTT.

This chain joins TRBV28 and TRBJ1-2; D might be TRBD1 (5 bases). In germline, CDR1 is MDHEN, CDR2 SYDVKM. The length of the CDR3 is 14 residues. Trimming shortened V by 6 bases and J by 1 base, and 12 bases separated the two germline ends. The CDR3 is CASRLQGINYGYTF. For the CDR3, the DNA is TGTGCCAGCAGGTTGCAGGGTATTAACTATGGCTACACCTTC.

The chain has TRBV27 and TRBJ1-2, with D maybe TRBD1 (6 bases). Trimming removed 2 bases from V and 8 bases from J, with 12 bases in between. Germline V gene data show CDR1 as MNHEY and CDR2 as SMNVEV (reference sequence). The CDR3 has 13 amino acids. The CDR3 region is CASSLKGGWGYTF. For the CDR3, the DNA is TGTGCCAGCAGTTTAAAGGGGGGCTGGGGCTACACCTTC.

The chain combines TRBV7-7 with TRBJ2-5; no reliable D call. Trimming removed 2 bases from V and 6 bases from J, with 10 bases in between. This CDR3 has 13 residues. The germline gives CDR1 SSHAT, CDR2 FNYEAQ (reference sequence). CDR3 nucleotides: TGTGCCAGCAGCTTATTTGGTGGGCAGACCCAGTACTTC. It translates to CASSLFGGQTQYF.

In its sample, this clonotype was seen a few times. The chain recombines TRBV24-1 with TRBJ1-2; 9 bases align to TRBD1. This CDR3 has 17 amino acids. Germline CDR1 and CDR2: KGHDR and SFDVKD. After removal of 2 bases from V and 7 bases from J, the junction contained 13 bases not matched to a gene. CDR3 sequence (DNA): TGTGCCACCAGTGATTCACAGGGGGCTGAACCAGCGTCTGGCTACACCTTC. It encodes CATSDSQGAEPASGYTF.

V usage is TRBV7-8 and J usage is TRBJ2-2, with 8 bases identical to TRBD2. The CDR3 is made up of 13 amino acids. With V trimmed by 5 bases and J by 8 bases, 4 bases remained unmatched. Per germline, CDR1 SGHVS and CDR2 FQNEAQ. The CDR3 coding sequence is TGTGCCAGCAGCACGGGGGGGGCTGGGGAGCTGTTTTTT. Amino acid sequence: CASSTGGAGELFF.

Written as DNA, the CDR3 is TGCAGTGCTAGAGATCGCAGTAGGCAAGAGACCCAGTACTTC. It specifies CSARDRSRQETQYF. The J gene is TRBJ2-5, the V gene TRBV20-1; D not certain. Germline V gene data show CDR1 as DFQATT and CDR2 as SNEGSKA (reference sequence). Between the trimmed V and J ends, which lost 0 bases and 2 bases, there was a span of 10 bases. CDR3 length: 14 amino acids.

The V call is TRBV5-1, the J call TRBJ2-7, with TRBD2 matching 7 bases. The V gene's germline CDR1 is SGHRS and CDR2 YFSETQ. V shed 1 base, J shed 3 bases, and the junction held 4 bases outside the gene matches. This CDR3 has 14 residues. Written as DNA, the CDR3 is TGCGCCAGCAGCTTGAACGGGGGGATCTACGAGCAGTACTTC. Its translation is CASSLNGGIYEQYF.

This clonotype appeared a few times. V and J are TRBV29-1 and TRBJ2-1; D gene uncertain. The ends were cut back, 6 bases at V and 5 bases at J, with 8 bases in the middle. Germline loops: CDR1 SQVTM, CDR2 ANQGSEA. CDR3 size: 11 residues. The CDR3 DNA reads TGCAGCGTCCTACCTCACAATGAGCAGTTCTTC. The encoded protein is CSVLPHNEQFF.

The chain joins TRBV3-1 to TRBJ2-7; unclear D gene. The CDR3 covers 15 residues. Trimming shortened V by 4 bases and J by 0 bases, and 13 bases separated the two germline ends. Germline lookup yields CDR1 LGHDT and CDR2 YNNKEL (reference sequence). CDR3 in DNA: TGTGCCAGCAGCCCCCTCATGGGAAGCTCCTACGAGCAGTACTTC. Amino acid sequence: CASSPLMGSSYEQYF.

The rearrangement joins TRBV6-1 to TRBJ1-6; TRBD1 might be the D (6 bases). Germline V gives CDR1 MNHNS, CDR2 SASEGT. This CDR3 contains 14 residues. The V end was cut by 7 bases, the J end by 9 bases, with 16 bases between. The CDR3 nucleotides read TGTGCCAGCACCCTAGGACAGTCGGGTTCACCCCTCCACTTT. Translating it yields CASTLGQSGSPLHF.

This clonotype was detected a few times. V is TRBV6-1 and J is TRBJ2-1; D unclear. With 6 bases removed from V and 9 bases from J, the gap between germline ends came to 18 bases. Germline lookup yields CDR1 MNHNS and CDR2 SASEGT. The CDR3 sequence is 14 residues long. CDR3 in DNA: TGTGCCAGCAGGCGAGCCCAGTCCTATCTTGAGCAGTTCTTC. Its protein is CASRRAQSYLEQFF.

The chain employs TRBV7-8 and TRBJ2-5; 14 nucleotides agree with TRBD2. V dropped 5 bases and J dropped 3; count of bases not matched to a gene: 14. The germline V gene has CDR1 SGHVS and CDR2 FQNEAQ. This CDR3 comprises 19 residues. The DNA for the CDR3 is TGTGCCAGCAGCCAGCGGACTAGCGGGGGGTCCAGGACCAAAGAGACCCAGTACTTC. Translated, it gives CASSQRTSGGSRTKETQYF. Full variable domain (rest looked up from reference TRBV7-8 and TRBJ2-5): GAGVSQSPRYKVAKRGQDVALRCDPISGHVSLFWYQQALGQGPEFLTYFQNEAQLDKSGLPSDRFFAERPEGSVSTLKIQRTQQEDSAVYLCASSQRTSGGSRTKETQYFGPGTRLLVL.

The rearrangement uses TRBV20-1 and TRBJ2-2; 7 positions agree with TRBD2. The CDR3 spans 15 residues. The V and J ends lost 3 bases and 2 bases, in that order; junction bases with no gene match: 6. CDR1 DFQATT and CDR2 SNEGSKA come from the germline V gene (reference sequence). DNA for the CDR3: TGCAGTGCTAGCCCGCGGGGGACCAACACCGGGGAGCTGTTTTTT. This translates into CSASPRGTNTGELFF.

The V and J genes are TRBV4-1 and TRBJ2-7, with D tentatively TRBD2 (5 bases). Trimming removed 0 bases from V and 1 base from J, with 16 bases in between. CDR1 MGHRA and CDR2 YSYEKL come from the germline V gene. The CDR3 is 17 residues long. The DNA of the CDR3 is TGCGCCAGCAGCCAAGATGAGGGTTCCAGGCGATCCTACGAGCAGTACTTC. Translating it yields CASSQDEGSRRSYEQYF.

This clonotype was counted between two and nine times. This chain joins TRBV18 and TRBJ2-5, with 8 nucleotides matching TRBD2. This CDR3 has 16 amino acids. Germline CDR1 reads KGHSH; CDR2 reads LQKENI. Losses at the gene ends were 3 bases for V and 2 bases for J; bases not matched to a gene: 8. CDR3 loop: CASSPPGGARQETQYF. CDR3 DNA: TGTGCCAGCTCACCTCCCGGGGGGGCCCGACAAGAGACCCAGTACTTC. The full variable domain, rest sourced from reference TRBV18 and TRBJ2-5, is NAGVMQNPRHLVRRRGQEARLRCSPMKGHSHVYWYRQLPEEGLKFMVYLQKENIIDESGMPKERFSAEFPKEGPSILRIQQVVRGDSAAYFCASSPPGGARQETQYFGPGTRLLVL.

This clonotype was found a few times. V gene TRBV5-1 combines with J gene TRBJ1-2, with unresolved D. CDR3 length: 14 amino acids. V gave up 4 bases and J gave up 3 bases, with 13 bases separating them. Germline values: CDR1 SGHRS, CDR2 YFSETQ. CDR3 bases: TGCGCCAGCAGCACGGGCCCAAAGGACTATGGCTACACCTTC. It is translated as CASSTGPKDYGYTF.

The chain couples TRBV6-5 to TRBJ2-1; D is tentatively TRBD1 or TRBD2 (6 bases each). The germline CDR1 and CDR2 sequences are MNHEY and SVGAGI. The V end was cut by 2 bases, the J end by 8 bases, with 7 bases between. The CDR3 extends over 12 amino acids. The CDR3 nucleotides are TGTGCCAGCAGTTACGGGGGGCATGAGCAGTTCTTC. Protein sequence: CASSYGGHEQFF.

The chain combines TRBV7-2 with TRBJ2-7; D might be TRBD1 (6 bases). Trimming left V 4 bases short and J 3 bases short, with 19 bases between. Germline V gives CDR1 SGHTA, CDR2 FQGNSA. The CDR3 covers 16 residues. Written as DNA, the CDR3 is TGTGCCAGCAGCTGGGGCCTGTCGGGACACCTCTACGAGCAGTACTTC. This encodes CASSWGLSGHLYEQYF.

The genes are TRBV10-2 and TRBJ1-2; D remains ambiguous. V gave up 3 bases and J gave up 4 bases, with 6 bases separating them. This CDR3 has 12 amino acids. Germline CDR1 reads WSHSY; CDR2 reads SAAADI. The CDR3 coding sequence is TGCGCCAGCAGTGATCGAATCTATGGCTACACCTTC. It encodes CASSDRIYGYTF.

CDR3 DNA sequence: TGTGCCAGCAGCGTCCGGGGGCTGGGGGATACGCAGTATTTT. Its protein is CASSVRGLGDTQYF. This rearrangement joins TRBV9 to TRBJ2-3; TRBD1 or TRBD2 may be the D gene (6 bases each). Germline assignment: CDR1 SGDLS and CDR2 YYNGEE. Trimming shortened V by 2 bases and J by 6 bases, and 13 bases separated the two germline ends. This CDR3 has 14 amino acids.